The clone carrying this T cell receptor (beta chain) was counted once. Antigen unknown. The data were taken from a study of T cell repertoires in cytomegalovirus infection. Study details: TCR beta signatures that were public indicated CMV infection and matching HLA type.

Via MiXCR, TCRdb re-called the reads, giving one row per CDR3 protein. The sample gives about 400,000 distinct CDR3 sequences, about a sixth of which show up once; approximately 10% is in the top ten. Germline V gives CDR1 SGHAT, CDR2 FQNNGV. Trimming removed 3 bases at V and 0 bases at J, with 9 bases between. The CDR3 has 15 amino acids. Study findings and constraints: Identification of carriers of CMV plus the relevant HLA was performed using cumulative public TCR beta family frequency. The response measured ex vivo was dominated by TCR beta clonotypes (HLA-C-restricted and CMV-specific).

The chain joins TRBV11-2 to TRBJ2-1, with unresolved D. What was sequenced was PBMCs. The TCR originated in a human donor in good health (CMV status not recorded). Some clones in this sample may be carry-over from other donors' samples. This chain's CDR3 is CASSFSWNSYNEQFF. DNA for the CDR3: TGTGCCAGCAGCTTTTCATGGAACTCCTACAATGAGCAGTTCTTC.